The 29 T cell receptor beta chains in this list originate from one sample, sequenced in a study of shared clonotypes between healthy human individuals. The naive CD8 subset, CD45RO-negative cells positively selected for CCR7, excluded terminally differentiated effector memory CD45RA+ cells. The repertoire was sequenced with immunoSEQ multiplex PCR; TCRdb's copy has only in-frame clones and lacks some. The sample has approximately 600,000 clones, around 95% seen once; the top ten hold over 0.1%. The sequencing sample was made of naive CD8+ T cells sorted from blood. The receptor set was obtained from a woman under 40 in good health.

This chain uses TRBV28 with TRBJ2-5; unclear D gene. The CDR3 has 15 residues. The V end was cut by 4 bases, the J end by 5 bases, with 17 bases between. Germline V gives CDR1 MDHEN, CDR2 SYDVKM. The CDR3 DNA follows: TGTGCCAGCAGTTATGTGGCAGGCATCCAGGAGACCCAGTACTTC. The encoded protein is CASSYVAGIQETQYF.

This chain links TRBV4-2 with TRBJ2-1, with D tentatively TRBD1 (6 bases). Trimming stripped 0 bases from V and 3 bases from J, with 15 bases between. CDR3 length equals 17 residues. Germline-derived CDR1 and CDR2 are LGHNA and YNFKEQ. The DNA for the CDR3 is TGTGCCAGCAGCCAAGATTATGAGGGGGAGTACTACAATGAGCAGTTCTTC. This codes for CASSQDYEGEYYNEQFF.

The chain combines TRBV13 with TRBJ2-7; D tentatively fits TRBD1 or TRBD2 (5 bases each). V was pared by 5 bases and J by 1 base, with 18 bases between. Germline V gene sequence: CDR1 PRHDT, CDR2 FYEKMQ (reference sequence). The CDR3 is made up of 16 amino acids. Written as DNA, the CDR3 is TGTGCCAGCAGCCCTGGGGGTCAGGGATATTCCTACGAGCAGTACTTC. It translates to CASSPGGQGYSYEQYF. Full variable domain (rest looked up from reference TRBV13 and TRBJ2-7): AAGVIQSPRHLIKEKRETATLKCYPIPRHDTVYWYQQGPGQDPQFLISFYEKMQSDKGSIPDRFSAQQFSDYHSELNMSSLELGDSALYFCASSPGGQGYSYEQYFGPGTRLTVT.

The V call is TRBV20-1, the J call TRBJ2-1; D is uncertain. The length of the CDR3 is 11 residues. Trimming took 0 bases from V and 9 from J, leaving 6 bases between them. CDR1 and CDR2 (germline): DFQATT, SNEGSKA (reference sequence). CDR3 DNA sequence: TGCAGTGCTAGAGATGGCTTTGAGCAGTTCTTC. Its translation: CSARDGFEQFF.

The chain couples TRBV27 to TRBJ2-2, with D possibly TRBD2 on 6 matching bases. Trimming took off 4 bases at V and 3 bases at J, with 12 bases between the two ends. The germline V gene has CDR1 MNHEY and CDR2 SMNVEV (reference sequence). The CDR3 runs to 15 residues. The CDR3 loop reads CASSSGLLHTGELFF. The CDR3 DNA sequence: TGTGCCAGCAGTTCGGGACTTCTACACACCGGGGAGCTGTTTTTT.

This clone has only one observation. This chain links TRBV28 with TRBJ2-1, with a tentative D call TRBD2 (5 bases). The CDR3 consists of 16 residues. Germline CDR1 and CDR2: MDHEN and SYDVKM. Trimming took 4 bases from V and 5 from J, leaving 18 bases between them. Written as DNA, the CDR3 is TGTGCCAGCAGTTCCTGGACTTCTCCCCAGGACAATGAGCAGTTCTTC. Translated: CASSSWTSPQDNEQFF.

The genes are TRBV13 and TRBJ2-2; perhaps TRBD2 as D (5 bases). The germline gives CDR1 PRHDT, CDR2 FYEKMQ (reference sequence). V lost 0 bases to trimming and J lost 13 bases, with 9 bases between them. This CDR3 region has 12 residues. The CDR3 nucleotides read TGTGCCAGCAGCTTAGGACCCCGGGGGCTGTTTTTT. Amino acid sequence: CASSLGPRGLFF.

This chain connects TRBV5-5 to TRBJ1-2; D unclear. Germline values: CDR1 SGHKS, CDR2 YYEKEE (reference sequence). There are 15 residues in the CDR3. V gave up 2 bases and J gave up 6 bases, with 17 bases separating them. The CDR3 sequence: CASSFSVVAFDGYTF. The CDR3, as DNA: TGTGCCAGCAGCTTTTCCGTCGTCGCATTTGATGGCTACACCTTC. Looking up the rest from reference TRBV5-5 and TRBJ1-2 gives the full variable domain: DAGVTQSPTHLIKTRGQQVTLRCSPISGHKSVSWYQQVLGQGPQFIFQYYEKEERGRGNFPDRFSARQFPNYSSELNVNALLLGDSALYLCASSFSVVAFDGYTFGSGTRLTVV.

The rearrangement joins TRBV27 to TRBJ2-7; 11 positions match TRBD2. Germline CDR1 MNHEY, CDR2 SMNVEV (reference sequence). This CDR3 spans 16 amino acids. Unmatched junction bases numbered 15, after V lost 5 bases and J lost 9 bases. CDR3 in DNA: TGTGCCAGCAGTCAATCCTCACTAGCGGGGGACTTCGGGCAGTACTTC. Translating it yields CASSQSSLAGDFGQYF.

The chain recombines TRBV28 with TRBJ2-3, with 11 bases aligning to TRBD2. Germline CDR1 and CDR2: MDHEN and SYDVKM. J lost 2 bases, V lost 4 bases, and 8 bases had no gene match. The CDR3 extends over 17 amino acids. CDR3 in DNA: TGTGCCAGCAGTTACCCGGGACTAGCGGACCTCACAGATACGCAGTATTTT. Protein product: CASSYPGLADLTDTQYF. Full variable domain (rest looked up from reference TRBV28 and TRBJ2-3): DVKVTQSSRYLVKRTGEKVFLECVQDMDHENMFWYRQDPGLGLRLIYFSYDVKMKEKGDIPEGYSVSREKKERFSLILESASTNQTSMYLCASSYPGLADLTDTQYFGPGTRLTVL.

This clone was counted once. The rearrangement joins TRBV7-8 to TRBJ2-3, with D possibly TRBD2 on 6 matching bases. The CDR3 runs to 15 residues. The V and J ends lost 4 bases and 5 bases respectively, with 16 bases between them. The germline gives CDR1 SGHVS, CDR2 FQNEAQ. CDR3 nucleotides: TGTGCCAGCAGCTGGCGGGTCGGGGGAGGAGATACGCAGTATTTT. Translating it yields CASSWRVGGGDTQYF.

Points on this clone: Other DNA sequences in this specimen translate into the identical CDR3. V gene TRBV9 combines with J gene TRBJ2-7, with TRBD2 matching over 7 bases. The CDR3 loop spans 14 amino acids. From germline, CDR1 is SGDLS and CDR2 YYNGEE. The V and J ends lost 0 bases and 4 bases, in that order; junction bases with no gene match: 4. CDR3 amino acids: CASSVGAGAYEQYF. CDR3 sequence (DNA): TGTGCCAGCAGCGTAGGTGCGGGAGCGTACGAGCAGTACTTC.

This chain uses TRBV5-8 with TRBJ2-1, with D possibly matching TRBD2 (6 bases). The CDR3 runs to 15 residues. The V gene's germline CDR1 is SGHTS and CDR2 YDEGEE. Trimming left V 2 bases short and J 0 bases short, with 9 bases between. Here the CDR3 reads CASSLDGSSYNEQFF. The CDR3 DNA reads as TGTGCCAGCAGCTTAGACGGGAGCTCCTACAATGAGCAGTTCTTC.

The V call is TRBV18, the J call TRBJ2-7; TRBD2 aligns across 11 bases. The CDR3 spans 16 residues. Germline CDR1 reads KGHSH; CDR2 reads LQKENI. With 5 bases clipped from V and 2 bases from J, the junction kept 8 bases outside the gene matches. The CDR3: CASSMILAGEAYEQYF. Here the CDR3 DNA reads TGTGCCAGCTCAATGATACTAGCGGGAGAGGCCTACGAGCAGTACTTC.

The chain employs TRBV28 and TRBJ2-7; D remains unclear. V was trimmed by 6 bases and J by 2 bases, leaving 8 bases between them. The CDR3 runs to 12 residues. Germline CDR1 MDHEN, CDR2 SYDVKM. CDR3: CASSDGPYEQYF. The CDR3 nucleotides are TGTGCCAGCAGCGACGGACCCTACGAGCAGTACTTC.

The J gene is TRBJ1-5, the V gene TRBV6-5; the D is unclear. The CDR3 spans 13 residues. Germline V gives CDR1 MNHEY, CDR2 SVGAGI. Trimming stripped 2 bases from V and 5 bases from J, with 7 bases between. The CDR3 nucleotides read TGTGCCAGCAGTTACGATTCGGATCAGCCCCAGCATTTT. This translates into CASSYDSDQPQHF.

The chain is built from TRBV28 and TRBJ1-5; no clear D gene. The CDR3 spans 16 residues. Germline lookup yields CDR1 MDHEN and CDR2 SYDVKM. V gave up 6 bases and J gave up 0 bases, with 15 bases separating them. CDR3: CASSPTAGISNQPQHF. CDR3 nucleotide sequence: TGTGCCAGCAGCCCAACGGCGGGGATTAGCAATCAGCCCCAGCATTTT. Drawing the rest from reference TRBV28 and TRBJ1-5, the complete variable domain is DVKVTQSSRYLVKRTGEKVFLECVQDMDHENMFWYRQDPGLGLRLIYFSYDVKMKEKGDIPEGYSVSREKKERFSLILESASTNQTSMYLCASSPTAGISNQPQHFGDGTRLSIL.

The rearrangement uses TRBV6-6 and TRBJ2-7; 8 bases are shared with TRBD2. The CDR3 is made up of 13 amino acids. With 4 bases clipped from V and 7 bases from J, the junction kept 6 bases outside the gene matches. The germline CDR1 and CDR2 sequences are MNHNY and SVGAGI (reference sequence). CDR3 in amino acids: CASSSWTSREQYF. The CDR3 DNA follows: TGTGCCAGCAGTTCCTGGACTAGCCGAGAGCAGTACTTC.

The rearrangement joins TRBV16 to TRBJ2-7; tentatively, D is TRBD2 (5 bases). CDR3 length: 12 residues. Germline assignment: CDR1 KGHSY and CDR2 FQNENV. Trimming left V 0 bases short and J 6 bases short, with 6 bases between. CDR3 sequence: CASSQSEVEQYF. The CDR3 region has the DNA TGTGCCAGCAGCCAATCGGAGGTCGAGCAGTACTTC. The variable domain in full, with the rest retrieved from reference TRBV16 and TRBJ2-7, is GEEVAQTPKHLVRGEGQKAKLYCAPIKGHSYVFWYQQVLKNEFKFLISFQNENVFDETGMPKERFSAKCLPNSPCSLEIQATKLEDSAVYFCASSQSEVEQYFGPGTRLTVT.

The chain uses TRBV19 and TRBJ1-4; no clear D. The CDR3 covers 13 residues. Germline V lookup: CDR1 LNHDA, CDR2 SQIVND (reference sequence). Deletions cut 7 bases from V and 11 bases from J, with 17 bases between. The CDR3 here is CASTIEPGSKLFF. The CDR3 DNA is TGTGCCAGTACAATCGAACCGGGGTCGAAACTGTTTTTT.

Of note for this clone: This same CDR3 is encoded by further DNA sequences in the sample. The chain recombines TRBV5-6 with TRBJ2-7; D gene unclear. The CDR3 loop spans 11 amino acids. The V gene lost 3 bases and the J gene lost 6 bases, with 7 bases spanning the gap. Germline assignment: CDR1 SGHDT and CDR2 YYEEEE. In DNA, the CDR3 is TGTGCCAGCAGCTCGCTGGGCGAGCAGTACTTC. Translated: CASSSLGEQYF.

The V gene is TRBV9, the J gene TRBJ2-7; 11 positions agree with TRBD1. The CDR3 runs 17 residues. Germline assignment: CDR1 SGDLS and CDR2 YYNGEE. V was pared by 7 bases and J by 0 bases, with 12 bases of the junction left unmatched. CDR3 DNA: TGTGCCAGCGCGCCCGGGACAGGGGGTTTAGGCTCCTACGAGCAGTACTTC. It translates to CASAPGTGGLGSYEQYF.

The chain employs TRBV6-1 and TRBJ2-1, with 8 bases matching TRBD1. V gave up 4 bases and J gave up 4 bases; unmatched junction bases: 6. The CDR3 contains 15 residues. In germline, CDR1 is MNHNS, CDR2 SASEGT. CDR3 sequence: CASSGLTGGYNEQFF. For the CDR3, the DNA is TGTGCCAGCAGTGGATTAACAGGGGGGTACAATGAGCAGTTCTTC.

The chain couples TRBV18 to TRBJ2-3; D is unclear. V lost 3 bases and J lost 6, with 10 bases in between. The CDR3 is 13 amino acids. Germline V gene sequence: CDR1 KGHSH, CDR2 LQKENI. The CDR3 protein is CASSPEYADTQYF. In DNA form, the CDR3 reads TGTGCCAGCTCACCCGAATACGCGGATACGCAGTATTTT.

The gene calls are TRBV7-9 and TRBJ2-3; no reliable D call. The CDR3 is 14 amino acids. The germline V gene has CDR1 SEHNR and CDR2 FQNEAQ (reference sequence). Trimming took 2 bases from V and 3 from J, leaving 9 bases between them. The CDR3 nucleotides are TGTGCCAGCAGCTTATTAGTCGGGACAGATACGCAGTATTTT. Its protein product is CASSLLVGTDTQYF.

The chain carries TRBV27 and TRBJ1-4, with TRBD1 matching over 8 bases. This CDR3 has 12 residues. Germline CDR1 reads MNHEY; CDR2 reads SMNVEV (reference sequence). V lost 6 bases to trimming and J lost 12 bases; unmatched junction nucleotides: 6. The DNA for the CDR3 is TGTGCCAGCAGACTCGACAGGGGAGAACTGTTTTTT. It codes for CASRLDRGELFF.

V gene TRBV5-1 combines with J gene TRBJ2-7; D may be TRBD1 (6 bases). The CDR3 is 15 amino acids. Trimming removed 4 bases at V and 3 bases at J, with 17 bases between. Germline V lookup: CDR1 SGHRS, CDR2 YFSETQ. The CDR3, as DNA: TGCGCCAGCAGCCAGAACAGGGAAGTCGTCTACGAGCAGTACTTC. Protein sequence: CASSQNREVVYEQYF.

The chain recombines TRBV7-9 with TRBJ2-5; TRBD2 matches 13 bases. The J call may be faulty, since TRBJ2-7 better matches the DNA end. Germline CDR1 reads SEHNR; CDR2 reads FQNEAQ (reference sequence). The CDR3 has 16 amino acids. CDR3 residues: CASRPTSGRPGYEQYF. The CDR3 bases are TGTGCCAGCAGACCGACTAGCGGGAGGCCGGGCTACGAGCAGTACTTC.

J is TRBJ2-7 and V is TRBV27; no definite D call. This CDR3 is built from 12 residues. Per germline, CDR1 MNHEY and CDR2 SMNVEV (reference sequence). Trimming took 6 bases from V and 1 from J, leaving 7 bases between them. This CDR3 is CASSRNSYEQYF. The CDR3 bases are TGTGCCAGCAGCCGGAATTCCTACGAGCAGTACTTC.